Below, 10 T cell receptor beta chains from the same sample are listed, as sequenced in a study of blood T cell repertoires in COVID-19. The data were produced by immunoSEQ multiplex PCR, yet TCRdb's version contains in-frame clones alone and is incomplete. Counted here are hundreds of thousands of clones, approximately 90% occurring once; the ten biggest clones make up roughly 9.4%. Specimen: PBMCs or T cells enriched from blood (not recorded which). These receptors all come from a woman aged 45-65 years who had recovered from COVID-19.

The chain joins TRBV7-2 to TRBJ2-7; maybe TRBD2 (6 bases). Trimming left V 1 base short and J 6 bases short, with 7 bases between. The CDR3 extends over 12 amino acids. The germline CDR1 and CDR2 sequences are SGHTA and FQGNSA. The CDR3, as DNA: TGTGCCAGCAGCTTAGTGGAGGGCGAGCAGTACTTC. It codes for CASSLVEGEQYF.

This chain connects TRBV19 to TRBJ1-2, with 9 bases aligning to TRBD1. CDR3 length: 12 amino acids. V was clipped by 6 bases and J by 12 bases; unmatched bases: 8. Germline lookup yields CDR1 LNHDA and CDR2 SQIVND (reference sequence). The CDR3 nucleotides read TGTGCCAGTAGCAGTCACGGACAGGGGAACACCTTC. Its translation: CASSSHGQGNTF.

V and J are TRBV19 and TRBJ2-7; perhaps TRBD1 as D (5 bases). V lost 3 bases to trimming and J lost 5 bases, with 14 bases between them. This CDR3 contains 14 residues. Germline V gives CDR1 LNHDA, CDR2 SQIVND (reference sequence). The CDR3 DNA follows: TGTGCCAGTAGTATTGTGTCAGGGAATAACGAGCAGTACTTC. Protein product: CASSIVSGNNEQYF.

The V gene is TRBV28, the J gene TRBJ2-2, with a tentative D call TRBD1 (5 bases). From germline, CDR1 is MDHEN and CDR2 SYDVKM. The germline V and J ends were trimmed by 7 bases and 1 base, with 16 bases remaining between them. This CDR3 comprises 16 residues. CDR3: CASIEAGRGNTGELFF. CDR3 in DNA: TGTGCCAGCATTGAGGCAGGGCGAGGGAACACCGGGGAGCTGTTTTTT.

This chain connects TRBV28 to TRBJ2-5, with 7 bases aligning to TRBD1. CDR1 and CDR2 from the germline V gene are MDHEN and SYDVKM. Unmatched junction bases numbered 4, after V lost 6 bases and J lost 3 bases. The CDR3 has 13 residues. CDR3 sequence (DNA): TGTGCCAGCAGGATTACAGGGGAAGAGACCCAGTACTTC. This gives the protein CASRITGEETQYF.

This clone was detected only a few times. This chain connects TRBV30 to TRBJ1-2, with D unclear. Germline V gene data show CDR1 as GTSNPN and CDR2 as SVGIG (reference sequence). The CDR3 is made up of 13 amino acids. The V end lost 3 bases, the J end lost 8 bases, and 16 bases lay between the germline ends. The CDR3 bases are TGTGCCTGGAGCCCTCATACCATCTACGGCTACACCTTC. Amino acids: CAWSPHTIYGYTF.

This CDR3 reads CASSLSEDYISYEQYF. The CDR3 DNA reads as TGTGCCAGCAGCTTATCGGAGGATTATATCTCCTACGAGCAGTACTTC. This chain joins TRBV7-8 and TRBJ2-7, with a weak D call TRBD2 (5 bases). CDR3 length equals 16 residues. The V end was cut by 2 bases, the J end by 0 bases, with 14 bases between. Germline values: CDR1 SGHVS, CDR2 FQNEAQ.

CDR3 sequence: CASSLRNTGELFF. The DNA for the CDR3 is TGTGCCAGCAGTTTACGGAACACCGGGGAGCTGTTTTTT. This rearrangement joins TRBV12-3 or TRBV12-4 to TRBJ2-2; no definite D call. Trimming took off 2 bases at V and 1 base at J, with 2 bases between the two ends. The CDR3 extends over 13 amino acids.

The V gene is TRBV27, the J gene TRBJ2-5; 11 bases fit TRBD2. The V segment lost 6 bases and the J segment 4 bases; nucleotides outside the gene matches: 13. Germline V CDR1 and CDR2: MNHEY, SMNVEV (reference sequence). CDR3 length equals 17 residues. This chain's CDR3 is CASSYSGGAGHGETQYF. In nucleotides, the CDR3 is TGTGCCAGCAGCTATAGCGGGGGGGCGGGTCATGGAGAGACCCAGTACTTC.

This clone was observed a single time. V usage is TRBV7-9 and J usage is TRBJ1-1; no definite D call. The CDR3 covers 15 residues. Germline V gives CDR1 SEHNR, CDR2 FQNEAQ (reference sequence). V was trimmed by 3 bases and J by 8 bases, leaving 19 bases between them. The DNA of the CDR3 is TGTGCCAGCAGCTTGTGGTCCCCTATCTCGGGAGAAGCTTTCTTT. This gives the protein CASSLWSPISGEAFF.